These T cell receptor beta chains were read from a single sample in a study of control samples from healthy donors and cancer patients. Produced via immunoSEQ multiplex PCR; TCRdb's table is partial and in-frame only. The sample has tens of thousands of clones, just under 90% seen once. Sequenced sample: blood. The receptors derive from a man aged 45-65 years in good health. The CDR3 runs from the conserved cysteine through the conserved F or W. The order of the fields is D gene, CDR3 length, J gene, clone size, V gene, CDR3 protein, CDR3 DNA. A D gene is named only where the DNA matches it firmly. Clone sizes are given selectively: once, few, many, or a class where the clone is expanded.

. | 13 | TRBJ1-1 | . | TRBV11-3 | CASSLQGPTEAFF | TGTGCCAGCAGCTTACAGGGTCCCACTGAAGCTTTCTTT
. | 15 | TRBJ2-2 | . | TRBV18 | CASSSNELNTGELFF | TGTGCCAGCTCATCGAACGAACTGAACACCGGGGAGCTGTTTTTT
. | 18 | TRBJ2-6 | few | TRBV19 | CASSNAARPPSGANVLTF | TGTGCCAGTAGCAACGCAGCCCGGCCCCCCTCTGGGGCCAACGTCCTGACTTTC
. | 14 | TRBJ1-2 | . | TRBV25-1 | CASSPAWDRYGYTF | TGTGCCAGCAGCCCGGCCTGGGATAGGTATGGCTACACCTTC
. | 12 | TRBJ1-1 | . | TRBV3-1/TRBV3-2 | CASSQFTGQAFF | TGTGCCAGCAGCCAATTTACGGGACAAGCTTTCTTT
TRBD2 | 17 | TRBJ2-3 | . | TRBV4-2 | CASSQGGTSGVTDTQYF | TGTGCCAGCAGCCAAGGAGGGACTAGCGGGGTCACAGATACGCAGTATTTT
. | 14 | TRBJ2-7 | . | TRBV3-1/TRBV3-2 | CASSPRPGGYEQYF | TGTGCCAGCAGCCCACGACCGGGCGGCTACGAGCAGTACTTC
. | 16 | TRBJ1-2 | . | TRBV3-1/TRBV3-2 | CASSQEGEGFGYGYTF | TGTGCCAGCAGCCAAGAGGGCGAGGGCTTCGGCTATGGCTACACCTTC
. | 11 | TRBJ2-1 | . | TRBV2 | CASNGNNEQFF | TGTGCCAGCAATGGAAACAATGAGCAGTTCTTC
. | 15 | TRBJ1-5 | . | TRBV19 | CASSLQGQSDQPQHF | TGTGCCAGTAGTTTACAGGGTCAGAGTGATCAGCCCCAGCATTTT
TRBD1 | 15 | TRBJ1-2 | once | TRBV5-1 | CASSLVGQGARGYTF | TGCGCCAGCAGCTTGGTGGGACAGGGGGCGCGAGGCTACACCTTC
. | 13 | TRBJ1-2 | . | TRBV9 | CASSTGDAIGYTF | TGTGCCAGCAGCACCGGGGACGCTATCGGCTACACCTTC
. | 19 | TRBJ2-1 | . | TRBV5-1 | CASSPTLGGRVGSYNEQFF | TGCGCCAGCAGCCCAACCCTGGGGGGGCGAGTAGGCTCCTACAATGAGCAGTTCTTC
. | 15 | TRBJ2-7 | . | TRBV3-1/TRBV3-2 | CASSQAPGPYYEQYF | TGTGCCAGCAGCCAGGCCCCGGGGCCTTACTACGAGCAGTACTTC
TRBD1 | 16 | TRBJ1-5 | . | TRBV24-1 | CATSKGAPYSNQPQHF | TGTGCCACCAGTAAGGGGGCCCCCTATAGCAATCAGCCCCAGCATTTT
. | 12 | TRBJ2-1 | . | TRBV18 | CASSPQGYEQFF | TGTGCCAGCTCACCACAGGGATATGAGCAGTTCTTC
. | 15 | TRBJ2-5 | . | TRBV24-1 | CATSAGQGIQETQYF | TGTGCCACCAGTGCGGGACAAGGAATACAAGAGACCCAGTACTTC
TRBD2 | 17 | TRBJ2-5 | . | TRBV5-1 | CASSLVSGGKGMETQYF | TGCGCCAGCAGCTTGGTTAGCGGGGGCAAAGGTATGGAGACCCAGTACTTC
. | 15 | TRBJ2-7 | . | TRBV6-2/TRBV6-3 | CASSAPQRFAYEQYF | TGTGCCAGCAGTGCTCCGCAACGGTTCGCCTACGAGCAGTACTTC
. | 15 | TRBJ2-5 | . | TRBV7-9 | CASSLGTTPQETQYF | TGTGCCAGCAGCTTGGGGACGACACCCCAAGAGACCCAGTACTTC
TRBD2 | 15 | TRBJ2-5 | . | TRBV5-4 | CASTAGGRGPETQYF | TGTGCCAGCACAGCGGGGGGGAGGGGTCCGGAGACCCAGTACTTC
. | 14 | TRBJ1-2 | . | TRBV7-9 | CASSPRGEGPGYTF | TGTGCCAGCAGCCCCCGGGGAGAGGGGCCTGGCTACACCTTC
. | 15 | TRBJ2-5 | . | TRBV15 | CATSQGEGGGETQYF | TGTGCCACCAGCCAGGGAGAGGGGGGAGGAGAGACCCAGTACTTC
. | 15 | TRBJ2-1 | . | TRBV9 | CASSVEPGPYNEQFF | TGTGCCAGCAGCGTAGAGCCAGGGCCCTACAATGAGCAGTTCTTC
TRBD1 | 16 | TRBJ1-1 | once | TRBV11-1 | CASSSRDRGRWTEAFF | TGTGCCAGCAGCTCCCGGGACAGGGGGCGATGGACTGAAGCTTTCTTT
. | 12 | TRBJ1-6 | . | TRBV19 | CASSLLNSPLHF | TGTGCCAGTAGTTTGCTTAATTCACCCCTCCACTTT
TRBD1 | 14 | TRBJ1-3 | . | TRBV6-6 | CASSTGTAINTIYF | TGTGCCAGCAGCACCGGGACAGCGATAAACACCATATATTTT
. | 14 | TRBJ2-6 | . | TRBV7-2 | CASNSLGLLSVLTF | TGTGCCAGCAACTCACTCGGACTCTTATCCGTCCTGACTTTC
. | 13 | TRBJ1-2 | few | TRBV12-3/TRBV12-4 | CASSAVANYGYTF | TGTGCCAGCAGCGCCGTAGCTAACTATGGCTACACCTTC
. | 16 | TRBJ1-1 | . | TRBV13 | CASSLGPTRWGTEAFF | TGTGCCAGCAGCTTAGGGCCGACACGATGGGGCACTGAAGCTTTCTTT
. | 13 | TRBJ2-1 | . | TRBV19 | CATGQVPQYEQFF | TGTGCCACCGGGCAGGTTCCACAATACGAGCAGTTCTTC
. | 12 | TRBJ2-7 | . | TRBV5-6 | CASSLEGYEQYF | TGTGCCAGCAGCTTGGAGGGCTACGAGCAGTACTTC
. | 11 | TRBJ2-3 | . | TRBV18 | CASSPSDTQYF | TGTGCCAGCTCACCATCGGATACGCAGTATTTT
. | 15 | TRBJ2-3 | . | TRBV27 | CASNEIRGGTDTQYF | TGTGCCAGCAACGAAATCCGAGGTGGCACAGATACGCAGTATTTT
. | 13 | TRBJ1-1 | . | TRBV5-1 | CASSFHSGTEAFF | TGCGCCAGCAGCTTCCACAGTGGCACTGAAGCTTTCTTT
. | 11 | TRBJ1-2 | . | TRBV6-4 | CASSEGTGYTF | TGTGCCAGCAGTGAGGGGACTGGCTACACCTTC
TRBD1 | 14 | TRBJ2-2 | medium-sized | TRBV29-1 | CSVPGQGDTGELFF | TGCAGCGTACCGGGACAGGGGGATACCGGGGAGCTGTTTTTT
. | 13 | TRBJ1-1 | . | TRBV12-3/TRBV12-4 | CASSSRSNTEAFF | TGTGCCAGCAGTTCCCGATCGAACACTGAAGCTTTCTTT
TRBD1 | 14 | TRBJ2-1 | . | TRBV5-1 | CASNPTGDIDEQFF | TGCGCCAGCAACCCGACAGGGGATATCGATGAGCAGTTCTTC
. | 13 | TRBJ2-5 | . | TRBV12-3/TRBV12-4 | CASSFRGWETQYF | TGTGCCAGCAGTTTCAGGGGTTGGGAGACCCAGTACTTC